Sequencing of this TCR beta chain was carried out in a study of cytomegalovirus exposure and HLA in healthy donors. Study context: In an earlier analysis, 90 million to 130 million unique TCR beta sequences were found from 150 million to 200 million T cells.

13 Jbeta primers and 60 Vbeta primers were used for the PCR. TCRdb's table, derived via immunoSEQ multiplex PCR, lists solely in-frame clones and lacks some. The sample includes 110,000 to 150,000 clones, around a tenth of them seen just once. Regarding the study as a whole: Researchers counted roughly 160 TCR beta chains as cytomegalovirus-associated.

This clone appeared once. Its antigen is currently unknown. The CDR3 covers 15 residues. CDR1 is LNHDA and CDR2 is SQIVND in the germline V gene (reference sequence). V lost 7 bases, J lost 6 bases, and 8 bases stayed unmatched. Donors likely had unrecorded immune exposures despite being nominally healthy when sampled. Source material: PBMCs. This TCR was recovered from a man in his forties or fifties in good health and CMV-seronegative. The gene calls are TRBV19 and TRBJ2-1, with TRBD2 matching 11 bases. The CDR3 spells CASTTETSGTNEQFF. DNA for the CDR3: TGTGCCAGTACCACGGAGACTAGCGGGACCAATGAGCAGTTCTTC.